This T cell receptor beta chain comes out of a study of blood T cell repertoires in COVID-19. Study at large: PBMCs, B-cell-depleted T cells, or T cells provided the cDNA or gDNA that made up the material.

Trimming removed 4 bases at V and 8 bases at J, with 18 bases between. This CDR3 is built from 15 residues. Germline V gives CDR1 SGHRS, CDR2 YFSETQ. This clone was seen only a few times. TCRdb's table, derived via immunoSEQ multiplex PCR, lists solely in-frame clones and lacks some. The table has fewer than 300,000 clones, roughly 90% seen once. This chain joins TRBV5-1 and TRBJ1-4; D possibly corresponds to TRBD1 (6 bases). The sequencing input was peripheral blood. This TCR was sampled from a young woman with COVID-19, enrolled during active disease. The CDR3 DNA follows: TGCGCCAGCAGCGCCCCGGACAGAGAGGAAGAAAAACTGTTTTTT. Protein product: CASSAPDREEEKLFF.